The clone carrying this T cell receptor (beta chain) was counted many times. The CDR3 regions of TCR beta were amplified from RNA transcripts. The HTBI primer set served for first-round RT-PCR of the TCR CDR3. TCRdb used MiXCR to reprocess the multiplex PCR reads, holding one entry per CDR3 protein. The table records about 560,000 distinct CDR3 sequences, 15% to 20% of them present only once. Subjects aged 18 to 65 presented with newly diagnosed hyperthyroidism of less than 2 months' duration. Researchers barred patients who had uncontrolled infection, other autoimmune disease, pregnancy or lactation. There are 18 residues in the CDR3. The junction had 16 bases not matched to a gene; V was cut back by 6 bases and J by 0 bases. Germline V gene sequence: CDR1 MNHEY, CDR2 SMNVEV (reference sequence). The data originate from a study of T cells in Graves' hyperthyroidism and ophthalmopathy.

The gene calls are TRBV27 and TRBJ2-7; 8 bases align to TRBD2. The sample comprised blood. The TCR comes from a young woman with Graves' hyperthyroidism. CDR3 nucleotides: TGTGCCAGCAGCCGTACCGCCCTTGCGGGGGGCGGCTCCTACGAGCAGTACTTC. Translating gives CASSRTALAGGGSYEQYF.